A single sample is the source of the 23 T cell receptor beta chains below, sequenced in a study of spatial heterogeneity in lung cancer. TCRdb re-derived calls from the 5' RACE reads in MiXCR, one entry per CDR3 protein. The sample has tens of thousands of distinct CDR3 sequences, less than 5.5% seen once. Time point specified: sample taken at primary tumor resection. Whole RNA was taken from tumor, nontumor lung or frozen PBMC; it was then sequenced unsorted. Here the sequenced sample was PBMCs, taken at surgery. The source of these receptors is a female donor with early-stage non-small cell lung cancer.

This clonotype is medium-sized in the sample. The chain links TRBV10-1 to TRBJ2-1, with a possible D match to TRBD2 (6 bases). V was clipped by 2 bases and J by 0 bases, with 8 bases between them. Germline V gene sequence: CDR1 WNHNN, CDR2 SYGVQD (reference sequence). The CDR3 extends over 15 amino acids. The CDR3 loop is CASSESSGSYNEQFF. In DNA, the CDR3 is TGCGCCAGCAGTGAGAGTAGCGGCTCCTACAATGAGCAGTTCTTC.

The chain carries TRBV3-1 and TRBJ1-2; a weak D match, TRBD1 (6 bases). Germline CDR1 is LGHDT and CDR2 is YNNKEL (reference sequence). The CDR3 is 15 residues long. Trimming removed 4 bases from V and 3 bases from J, with 15 bases in between. This CDR3 reads CASSPKGAGDYGYTF. The CDR3 DNA sequence: TGTGCCAGCAGCCCCAAAGGAGCAGGGGACTATGGCTACACCTTC.

This clonotype was seen more than once but under ten times. The chain is built from TRBV20-1 and TRBJ1-2; D may be TRBD1 (5 bases). CDR1 is DFQATT and CDR2 is SNEGSKA in the germline V gene (reference sequence). The CDR3 sequence is 13 residues long. V lost 3 bases and J lost 1, with 9 bases in between. CDR3: CSARSTDNYGYTF. CDR3 nucleotide sequence: TGCAGTGCTAGGTCGACAGATAACTATGGCTACACCTTC.

This clonotype has a count of ten or more. The genes are TRBV6-5 and TRBJ2-3, with 7 bases matching TRBD2. This CDR3 spans 17 amino acids. Losses at the gene ends were 0 bases for V and 4 bases for J; bases not matched to a gene: 10. Germline CDR1 and CDR2: MNHEY and SVGAGI. The CDR3 nucleotides are TGTGCCAGCAGTTACTCGACCGGGGGAGGGCCCCCAGATACGCAGTATTTT. This encodes CASSYSTGGGPPDTQYF.

This clonotype was observed many times. The chain links TRBV29-1 to TRBJ2-1; no firm D call. V shed 7 bases and J shed 3 bases, with 19 bases lying between them. Germline V gene lookup returns CDR1 SQVTM and CDR2 ANQGSEA. The CDR3 is 15 amino acids. The CDR3 DNA reads TGCAGCGCCGCCGGGCCACCAGATCTCTACAATGAGCAGTTCTTC. Encoded protein: CSAAGPPDLYNEQFF.

At least ten counts were recorded for this clonotype. V gene TRBV7-2 combines with J gene TRBJ2-4; TRBD1 agrees at 9 bases. J was trimmed by 8 bases and V by 5 bases; bases with no gene match: 10. Germline V CDR1 and CDR2: SGHTA, FQGNSA. The CDR3 totals 15 residues. The DNA for the CDR3 is TGTGCCAGCAGCGGGGGACAGGGCAGAGTAGACATTCAGTACTTC. Translated: CASSGGQGRVDIQYF.

V usage is TRBV7-6 and J usage is TRBJ1-3, with D possibly matching TRBD1 (5 bases). There are 14 residues in the CDR3. Germline V gene lookup returns CDR1 SGHVS and CDR2 FNYEAQ. The V end lost 4 bases, the J end lost 7 bases, and 14 bases lay between the germline ends. DNA of the CDR3: TGTGCCAGCAGCTCCGACAGTAATGCCAACACCATATATTTT. This codes for CASSSDSNANTIYF.

As concerns this clonotype: A clone one base away is much larger, so this may be a read error. This chain uses TRBV5-8 with TRBJ1-6, with 8 nucleotides matching TRBD1. Per the germline V gene, CDR1 is SGHTS and CDR2 is YDEGEE. The CDR3 totals 15 residues. CDR3 bases: TGTGCCAACAGCTTGGTACAGGGGGGTAATTCACCCCTCCACTTT. Its translation is CANSLVQGGNSPLHF.

In this sample, this clonotype turned up a few times. Here the CDR3 reads CSSLADLQETQYF. The CDR3 DNA sequence: TGCAGCTCACTAGCGGACCTCCAAGAGACCCAGTACTTC. This rearrangement joins TRBV20-1 to TRBJ2-5; 8 bases are a match to TRBD2. Germline V lookup: CDR1 DFQATT, CDR2 SNEGSKA (reference sequence). The CDR3 sequence is 13 residues long.

This clonotype was counted ten times or more. The chain carries TRBV24-1 and TRBJ2-1, with a tentative D call TRBD1 (5 bases). Trimming took 3 bases from V and 8 from J, leaving 10 bases between them. CDR1 and CDR2 (germline): KGHDR, SFDVKD. The CDR3 contains 13 residues. DNA for the CDR3: TGTGCCACCAGTGATGACCAGGGTGATGAGCAGTTCTTC. It yields the protein CATSDDQGDEQFF.

There are many counts of this clonotype. The chain links TRBV24-1 to TRBJ2-3; the match to TRBD1 covers 7 bases. The CDR3 contains 17 residues. CDR1 is KGHDR, CDR2 SFDVKD, per germline. V shed 3 bases, J shed 1 base, and the junction held 9 bases outside the gene matches. In DNA form, the CDR3 reads TGTGCCACCAGTGATCAAGTGACAGGGCAGGGCACAGATACGCAGTATTTT. This gives the protein CATSDQVTGQGTDTQYF.

This clonotype was seen at least ten times. The rearrangement uses TRBV5-5 and TRBJ1-6; D might be TRBD1 (6 bases). V shed 1 base and J shed 10 bases, with 12 bases lying between them. Germline CDR1 is SGHKS and CDR2 is YYEKEE (reference sequence). The CDR3 runs to 14 residues. The CDR3 region is CASSLHREWSPLHF. The CDR3 DNA reads TGTGCCAGCAGCTTGCACAGGGAATGGTCACCCCTCCACTTT.

This clonotype was picked up many times. The chain recombines TRBV7-6 with TRBJ2-1, with TRBD2 matching over 11 bases. J was trimmed by 8 bases and V by 5 bases; bases with no gene match: 8. Germline V gives CDR1 SGHVS, CDR2 FNYEAQ. The CDR3 loop spans 15 amino acids. The chain's CDR3 is CASSRLAGNTDEQFF. For the CDR3, the DNA is TGTGCCAGCAGCCGACTAGCGGGAAATACAGATGAGCAGTTCTTC. Variable domain in full (rest from reference TRBV7-6 and TRBJ2-1): GAGVSQSPRYKVTKRGQDVALRCDPISGHVSLYWYRQALGQGPEFLTYFNYEAQQDKSGLPNDRFSAERPEGSISTLTIQRTEQRDSAMYRCASSRLAGNTDEQFFGPGTRLTVL.

This clonotype was picked up many times. The chain couples TRBV11-1 to TRBJ2-1; D tentatively reads TRBD1 or TRBD2 (5 bases each). In germline, CDR1 is SGHAT, CDR2 FQDESV (reference sequence). Trimming removed 6 bases at V and 4 bases at J, with 13 bases between. The CDR3 is 14 amino acids. The CDR3 DNA reads TGTGCCAGCAGAGGGGACCCCAGGTACAATGAGCAGTTCTTC. Translation gives CASRGDPRYNEQFF.

The sample holds many counts of this clonotype. The CDR3: CSVVSVPAGSARETQYF. CDR3 bases: TGCAGCGTTGTTTCGGTACCCGCAGGGTCAGCTCGGGAGACCCAGTACTTC. The chain couples TRBV29-1 to TRBJ2-5, with a possible D match to TRBD1 (5 bases). Germline values: CDR1 SQVTM, CDR2 ANQGSEA. Trimming removed 4 bases at V and 5 bases at J, with 26 bases between. The CDR3 spans 17 residues.

V gene TRBV9 combines with J gene TRBJ2-3; the match to TRBD2 covers 10 bases. Germline trimming cut 3 bases from V and 7 bases from J; bases unmatched to any gene: 5. CDR3 length: 14 residues. Looked up from germline, CDR1 is SGDLS and CDR2 is YYNGEE. The CDR3 loop is CASSAGLAPNTQYF. CDR3 bases: TGTGCCAGCAGCGCGGGACTAGCGCCCAATACGCAGTATTTT.

This clonotype was observed a few times. This chain links TRBV27 with TRBJ2-3; the D gene is possibly TRBD2 (7 bases). The CDR3 spans 16 residues. Between the trimmed V and J ends, which lost 4 bases and 2 bases, there was a span of 16 bases. The germline CDR1 and CDR2 sequences are MNHEY and SMNVEV (reference sequence). The CDR3 bases are TGTGCCAGCAGTTCCCGGGGAGGGGGGGTCACAGATACGCAGTATTTT. It encodes CASSSRGGGVTDTQYF.

This clonotype was seen repeatedly, ten times or more. The chain carries TRBV18 and TRBJ2-7; TRBD2 is a possible D gene (6 bases). Germline loops: CDR1 KGHSH, CDR2 LQKENI. The CDR3 sequence is 14 residues long. V was cut by 2 bases and J by 7 bases, with 15 bases left in between. The CDR3 nucleotides are TGTGCCAGCTCACCAGGGGTAGGAGGGAGAGAGCAGTACTTC. Its translation: CASSPGVGGREQYF.

This clonotype was recorded many times. This chain joins TRBV29-1 and TRBJ2-7; no definite D call. The CDR3 is 15 residues long. The V gene lost 6 bases and the J gene lost 1 base, with 19 bases spanning the gap. In germline, CDR1 is SQVTM, CDR2 ANQGSEA. For the CDR3, the DNA is TGCAGCGTCGCCGGGTGGCACGAGACGTCCTACGAGCAGTACTTC. Protein sequence: CSVAGWHETSYEQYF.

This clonotype was counted ten times or more. The chain carries TRBV2 and TRBJ2-7; D might be TRBD1 or TRBD2, each matching 6 bases. The V gene lost 8 bases and the J gene lost 2 bases, with 16 bases spanning the gap. Germline V gene data show CDR1 as SNHLY and CDR2 as FYNNEI. CDR3 length equals 14 residues. This CDR3 reads CASGGSGTPYEQYF. In DNA form, the CDR3 reads TGTGCCAGCGGGGGGTCCGGGACACCCTACGAGCAGTACTTC.

This clonotype was seen a handful of times. The chain is built from TRBV9 and TRBJ2-7; 9 nucleotides match TRBD1. With V trimmed by 3 bases and J by 7 bases, 11 bases remained unmatched. Germline assignment: CDR1 SGDLS and CDR2 YYNGEE. This CDR3 region has 15 residues. CDR3 DNA: TGTGCCAGCAGCGGGGGCGATGGGACAGGGTCGGAGCAGTACTTC. Its protein product is CASSGGDGTGSEQYF.

This clonotype was recorded many times. The V call is TRBV7-9, the J call TRBJ2-5; possible D gene TRBD1, 5 bases. Germline V lookup: CDR1 SEHNR, CDR2 FQNEAQ (reference sequence). The CDR3 has 15 residues. The V end lost 5 bases, the J end lost 5 bases, and 18 bases lay between the germline ends. DNA for the CDR3: TGTGCCAGCAGCCACCGCCAGGGTGGTGTGGAGACCCAGTACTTC. Translation: CASSHRQGGVETQYF.

This clonotype was seen more than once but under ten times. The CDR3 here is CSVARSEDQPQHF. Written as DNA, the CDR3 is TGCAGCGTTGCGCGGTCGGAGGATCAGCCCCAGCATTTT. The chain is built from TRBV29-1 and TRBJ1-5, with D uncertain. The CDR3 consists of 13 residues. The germline V gene has CDR1 SQVTM and CDR2 ANQGSEA. With 4 bases removed from V and 5 bases from J, the gap between germline ends came to 12 bases. Full variable domain (remainder filled in from reference TRBV29-1 and TRBJ1-5): SAVISQKPSRDICQRGTSLTIQCQVDSQVTMMFWYRQQPGQSLTLIATANQGSEATYESGFVIDKFPISRPNLTFSTLTVSNMSPEDSSIYLCSVARSEDQPQHFGDGTRLSIL.